This T cell receptor (beta chain) originates from a study of cytomegalovirus exposure and HLA in healthy donors (dated 2017 in TCRdb). About the full investigation: An earlier analysis of 587 of the donors reported 276 Gb of sequence data and 117 million unique TCR beta sequences obtained from about 170 million T cells. An early release covering over 500 HLA-typed donors comprised approximately 300 gigabases of sequencing data and about 90 million unique TCR sequences. Of the 300 to 500 genotyped donors, 65% to 90% were placed in the genetic ancestry cluster associated with self-reported Caucasian donors. The study aimed to test whether signatures of past pathogen exposure could be identified by cataloging public T cell receptors. The T cell repertoires of 666 subjects were profiled by immunosequencing and related to cytomegalovirus serostatus. A separate validation cohort of 100 to 150 different subjects was used in addition to the roughly 620-subject first cohort. High-throughput TCR immunosequencing, statistical association of individual TCRs with disease status, and machine learning were combined to predict cytomegalovirus infection status. A later analysis re-analyzed previously published TCR beta repertoires from roughly 600 donors and added high-resolution HLA genotyping to study TCR occurrence patterns. Rather than drawing on any new phenotypic data, the later analysis identified candidate immune exposures from TCR beta sequences and the way those sequences occurred across donors. In an earlier analysis of 500 to 650 of the donors, high-throughput TCR beta sequencing was used to judge whether each TCR beta V gene segment behaved as functional or pseudogenic. Alongside the repertoire data, information on donor age, sex, ethnicity and CMV serostatus was compiled. A later genetic analysis took genome-wide SNP genotypes for about 55% of the 666 donors and used that subset as a discovery cohort. Every discovery cohort repertoire had been produced on one sequencing platform. HLA typing included class I and class II loci at four-digit resolution. The number of donors typed differed by locus, with roughly 620-640 for A, B, C, DRB1 and DQB1, more than 500 for DQA1, 606 for DPA1, and some 440 for DPB1. Because of strong linkage in the cohort, roughly five DR-DQ haplotypes were treated as single units for association and clustering. Among a few hundred genotyped donors of the cohort, an average of around 240,000 unique TCR beta nucleotide sequences were sequenced per donor, about a sixth of them non-productive.

The cohort was made up of 650 to 700 healthy bone marrow donors. At the time of sampling, every cohort member was nominally healthy, though immune exposures that went unrecorded were likely present. The donor tested CMV seronegative, placing the donor among the 352 seronegative members of the cohort. A peripheral blood sample was provided by each donor, and peripheral blood mononuclear cells were used for TCR beta sequencing. The Qiagen DNeasy Blood Extraction Kit was used to extract genomic DNA from the blood cell samples. The full study reports these points: The classifier was reported to diagnose cytomegalovirus status with high specificity and sensitivity in both the original and validation cohorts. Several of the top co-occurrence clusters appeared to be linked to parvovirus B19, influenza, CMV and Epstein-Barr virus, according to a later analysis. Correlated functional status among segregating V segments might be attributable to linkage disequilibrium, but an unknown experimental factor could not be ruled out. A later analysis found that TCR association rates varied across HLA loci, with DRB1 alleles showing the most associated TCRs and HLA-C alleles the fewest. The 87-base-pair reads could not distinguish some IMGT-functional V segments, including TRBV6-2 and TRBV6-3, so those segments were excluded. Because some donors lacked HLA typing at each locus, the association tests relied only on the typed subset. Because counts were too low, seventeen rarely observed V segments, including chromosome 9 orphons, were excluded from the earlier analysis of some 540 of the donors. A further reported finding was that TCR beta sequences accurately predicted the HLA-A and HLA-B alleles for most subjects in the first cohort. In a later analysis, most CMV-associated TCR beta chains were found to appear HLA-restricted, with HLA associations seemingly driven largely by CMV exposure. Roughly uniform sequencing depth across donors was assumed in presence/absence analyses, although this assumption may not hold. A few of the identified cytomegalovirus-associated TCR beta chains were confirmed in vitro to be specific for cytomegalovirus antigens. When HLA alleles, especially DR and DQ, strongly co-occurred, TCR associations were difficult to assign to individual alleles. Most TCR sequences were seen in very few donors, while some public TCRs were found in many individuals. The study listed approximately 150 TCR beta chains as associated with cytomegalovirus. At a false discovery rate of 0.05, a later analysis linked 15,000 to 20,000 TCR beta sequences to specific HLA alleles. CMV serostatus was the only immune exposure information available for the cohort. According to the authors, the approach could potentially be generalized to other disease states and immunological phenotypes. In a later analysis, HLA-associated TCR beta chains were found to be more clonally expanded and to have lower generation probabilities than equally common non-associated chains. In an earlier analysis of some 540 of the donors, most TCR beta V segments appeared in productive rearrangements about 87% or about 30% of the time, broadly matching IMGT annotations. In a later genetic analysis, fewer N-insertions in productive TCRs were reported among donors in an Asian-associated ancestry cluster than the roughly 700-donor mean. In this cohort, only TCR beta chains were sequenced, and detectable features were limited by the absence of alpha or paired-chain data. A later genetic analysis associated a missense DCLRE1C variant with V-gene and J-gene trimming of TCR beta chains, and an independent cohort replicated the association. A cluster of highly shared sequence variants was judged likely to be a technical artifact of the sequencing pipeline.

Library method: the immunoSEQ multiplex PCR assay. A mixture of 60 forward primers for TCR Vbeta segments and 13 reverse primers for TCR Jbeta segments was used in the multiplex PCR. A multiplex PCR assay on genomic DNA amplified the CDR3 region of rearranged TCR beta genes. The amplified TCR beta libraries were sequenced on the Illumina HiSeq System as 87-base-pair reads. The authors' analysis ran thus. In a later analysis, some 80 million unique TCR beta chains were counted across the 500 to 850 repertoires, and some 10 million of these chains were shared by at least two donors. A nearest-neighbor algorithm error-corrected the raw reads and collapsed the reads into unique sequences, merging closely related sequences to remove PCR and sequencing errors. CDR3 sequences were aligned to IMGT reference sequences to assign V, D and J gene segments. Each retained sequence needed at least a six-nucleotide match to both a V gene segment and a J gene segment. A rearrangement counted as productive if the CDR3 had no stop codons and remained in frame with V and J, and every other rearrangement counted as non-productive. Following IMGT convention, CDR3 was defined as the stretch from the second conserved V-encoded cysteine to the conserved J-encoded phenylalanine. The earlier analysis of about 610 of the donors excluded any sequence lacking an unambiguous match to a single V gene segment. An earlier analysis of 587 of the donors classified V segments as functional when productive rearrangements were above 56.7% and as segregating when the standard deviation between donors was above 5%. A statistical classification framework was built for diagnosing cytomegalovirus status from the catalog of TCR beta chain sequences. A later analysis assigned V and J genes by comparing TCR nucleotide sequences with IMGT/GENE-DB human TR gene sequences. The TCRdist pipeline was used in a later analysis to assign CDR3 sequences and most-parsimonious VDJ recombination scenarios. In a later analysis, each TCR beta chain was defined by its CDR3 amino acid sequence together with its V-gene family, and reads without a unique V-gene family were excluded. To address suspected cross-contamination and a sequencing artifact, a later analysis removed 550 to 750 highly shared, low-generation-probability nucleotide sequences. In a later analysis, a clonal expansion index for each public chain was calculated from normalized within-repertoire ranks of inferred template counts. In a later analysis, generation probabilities were computed with a VDJ recombination model fitted to out-of-frame rearrangements, and the resulting probabilities were checked against IGoR. Hypergeometric tests were used in a later analysis to score TCR-TCR, TCR-HLA and TCR-CMV co-occurrence, with a repertoire-size bias correction applied to the TCR pairs. In a later analysis, false discovery rates were estimated by permuting HLA or CMV assignments 20 times. In a later analysis, co-occurring TCRs were grouped using DBSCAN, with TCRdist sequence similarity added in when clustering inside HLA-allele-positive subsets. Repertoires with fewer than 30,000 or more than 120,000 public chains, plus five repertoires with anomalous nucleotide sharing, were excluded from co-occurrence clustering. TCRdb re-hosts the immuneACCESS table, in-frame sequences only. Its copies lack some clones; in the studies checked, an unresolved V gene accounts for under half of them, and the cause for the rest is not known. D and trimming were read from the DNA, whereas the V and J calls and clone size are those reported in that table. The sample includes over 100,000 clones, with around 80% observed a single time. Of the sample, about 2.5% falls within the top ten clones.

Turning to this clone: The target of this receptor is not known. Relative to the germline gene, one junction end is altered; a read error may explain this. The sample holds other DNA sequences that translate to the same CDR3.

CDR1 and CDR2, looked up from the germline V gene, are SNHLY and FYNNEI. Including the terminal cysteine and phenylalanine, the CDR3 comprises 15 residues. The DNA shown is the 45-base CDR3, in frame from base 1. The chain employs TRBV2 and TRBJ2-5, with 11 junctional bases fitting TRBD2. The sample taken for sequencing was PBMCs. This clonotype was sampled from a female donor in good health and CMV-seronegative. CDR3 protein: CASSLAGGPQETQYF. The bases are TGTGCCAGCAGTTTAGCGGGGGGGCCCCAAGAGACTCAGTACTTC.